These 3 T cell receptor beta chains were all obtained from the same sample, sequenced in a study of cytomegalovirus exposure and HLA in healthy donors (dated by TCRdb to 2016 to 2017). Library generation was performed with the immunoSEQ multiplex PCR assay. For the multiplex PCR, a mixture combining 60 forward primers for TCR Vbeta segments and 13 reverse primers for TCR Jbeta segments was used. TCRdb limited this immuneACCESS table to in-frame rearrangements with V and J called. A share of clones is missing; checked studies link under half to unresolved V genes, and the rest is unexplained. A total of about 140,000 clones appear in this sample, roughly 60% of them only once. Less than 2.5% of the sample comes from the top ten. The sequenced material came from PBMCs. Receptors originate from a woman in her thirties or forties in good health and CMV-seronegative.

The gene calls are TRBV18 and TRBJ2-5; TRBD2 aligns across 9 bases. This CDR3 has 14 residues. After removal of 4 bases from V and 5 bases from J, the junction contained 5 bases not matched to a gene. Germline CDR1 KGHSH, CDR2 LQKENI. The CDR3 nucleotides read TGTGCCAGCTCACGGCGGGGGGGCCGGGAGACCCAGTACTTC. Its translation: CASSRRGGRETQYF.

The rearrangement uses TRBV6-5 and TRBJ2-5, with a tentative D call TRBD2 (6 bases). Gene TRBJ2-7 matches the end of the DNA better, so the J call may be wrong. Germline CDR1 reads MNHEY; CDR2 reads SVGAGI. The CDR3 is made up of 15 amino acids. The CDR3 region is CASSYSAGLTYEQYF. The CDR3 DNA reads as TGTGCCAGCAGTTACTCGGCGGGACTCACCTACGAGCAGTACTTC.

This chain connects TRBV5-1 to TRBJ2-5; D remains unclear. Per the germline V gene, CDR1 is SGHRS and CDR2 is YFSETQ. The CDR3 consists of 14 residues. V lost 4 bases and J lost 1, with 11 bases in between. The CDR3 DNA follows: TGCGCCAGCAGCGCCGCCGGTATCCAAGAGACCCAGTACTTC. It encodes CASSAAGIQETQYF.